These T cell receptor beta chains were read from a single sample in a study of blood T cell repertoires in COVID-19. The data were produced by immunoSEQ multiplex PCR, yet TCRdb's version contains in-frame clones alone and is incomplete. The sample shows about 200,000 clones, 65% to 85% of them seen only once. Input material: peripheral blood. All receptors derive from an elderly woman with acute or convalescent COVID-19. The CDR3 runs from the conserved cysteine through the conserved F or W. D genes are given only for firm matches. The size field is filled for only some rows; it gives once, few, many or a size class.

V	D	J	size	DNA	CDR3
TRBV11-2	TRBD2	TRBJ2-7	NA	TGTGCCAGCAGCCCCTTAGCGGGAGGCTACGAGCAGTACTTC	CASSPLAGGYEQYF
TRBV6-5	TRBD2	TRBJ2-7	NA	TGTACCAGCAGTTACTCGAGTGCTAGCGGGACCCTCGAGCAGTACTTC	CTSSYSSASGTLEQYF
TRBV5-1	NA	TRBJ2-1	few	TGCGCCAGCAGCTTGGCGGACAAAATCTCCTACAATGAGCAGTTCTTC	CASSLADKISYNEQFF
TRBV29-1	TRBD1	TRBJ2-3	NA	TGCAGCGTGGACAGGATTCTAGGCACAGATACGCAGTATTTT	CSVDRILGTDTQYF
TRBV6-4	TRBD2	TRBJ2-1	once	TGTGCCAGCAGTGACAGCCTAGCGGGAGGGGATGAGCAGTTCTTC	CASSDSLAGGDEQFF
TRBV21-1	NA	TRBJ1-5	NA	TGTGCCAGCAGCAAAGGAGGGCAGGGGTGTCAGCCCCAGCATTTT	CASSKGGQGCQPQHF
TRBV9	NA	TRBJ1-4	NA	TGTGCCAGCAGCGAAGACCCTCTAGGGGCCTCTAATGAAAAACTGTTTTTT	CASSEDPLGASNEKLFF
TRBV28	NA	TRBJ1-2	few	TGTGCCAGCAGAATTTCCCCCCCTGGAGCTGGCTACACCTTC	CASRISPPGAGYTF
TRBV4-1	TRBD1	TRBJ2-7	NA	TGCGCCAGCAGCCAAGACTGGGGACAGGGCCCCTACGAGCAGTACTTC	CASSQDWGQGPYEQYF
TRBV10-3	NA	TRBJ1-1	once	TGTGCCATCAGTGCAGGGGTGGGCACTGAAGCTTTCTTT	CAISAGVGTEAFF
TRBV18	TRBD1	TRBJ2-1	NA	TGTGCCAGCTCACTGGGACAGAACAATGAGCAGTTCTTC	CASSLGQNNEQFF
TRBV5-1	TRBD1	TRBJ2-7	NA	TGCGCCAGCAGCGAGGACAGGCCCAACTACGAGCAGTACTTC	CASSEDRPNYEQYF
TRBV5-1	TRBD1	TRBJ2-3	NA	TGCGCCAGCAGCTTGGAAGACAGGGGAGGCACAGATACGCAGTATTTT	CASSLEDRGGTDTQYF
TRBV6-1	NA	TRBJ1-1	NA	TGTGCCAGCAGTGAAGTCGGGGGGCCCACTGAAGCTTTCTTT	CASSEVGGPTEAFF
TRBV6-5	NA	TRBJ2-7	NA	TGTGCCAGCACCGGTCAGAGGGCTACGGGGGAGCAGTACTTC	CASTGQRATGEQYF
TRBV5-1	TRBD2	TRBJ2-1	NA	TGCGCCAGCAGCTTGGAGGGACTAACAAGAGATGAGCAGTTCTTC	CASSLEGLTRDEQFF
TRBV19	NA	TRBJ1-5	NA	TGTGCCAGTAGTCCCAACGGGAATAGCAATCAGCCCCAGCATTTT	CASSPNGNSNQPQHF
TRBV7-2	TRBD1	TRBJ1-5	NA	TGTGCCAGCAGCGCCGGGACAGGGGGCATTCAGCCCCAGCATTTT	CASSAGTGGIQPQHF
TRBV11-2	NA	TRBJ1-1	NA	TGTGCCAGCAGCCCCGGCAGAGAGAGGGTGACTTTCTTT	CASSPGRERVTFF
TRBV5-6	NA	TRBJ2-1	NA	TGTGCCAGCAGCCTCCTTCGGTTAGCGGAGTTTAATGAGCAGTTCTTC	CASSLLRLAEFNEQFF
TRBV28	NA	TRBJ2-7	NA	TGTGCCAGCAGTGGGGGGGACAGGCGTCCTTCCTACGAGCAGTACTTC	CASSGGDRRPSYEQYF
TRBV6-5	TRBD1	TRBJ1-4	NA	TGTGCCAGCAGTTCAGGGGGCTCTGAAAAACTGTTTTTT	CASSSGGSEKLFF
TRBV3-1/TRBV3-2	NA	TRBJ1-1	NA	TGTGCCAGCAGCCAAGAAGGGGCCCGGCACACTGAAGCTTTCTTT	CASSQEGARHTEAFF
TRBV28	NA	TRBJ1-4	NA	TGTGCCAGCAGTTTAAGAGGGTTACGCGAAAAACTGTTTTTT	CASSLRGLREKLFF
TRBV12-5	TRBD2	TRBJ2-1	NA	TGTGCTAGTGGTGTCACTAGCGGGGGCTCCTACAATGAGCAGTTCTTC	CASGVTSGGSYNEQFF
TRBV11-3	NA	TRBJ2-2	NA	TGTGCCAGCAGCTTAGTAGGGGGCGGGGAGCTGTTTTTT	CASSLVGGGELFF
TRBV6-1	NA	TRBJ1-5	NA	TGTGCCAGCAGTGAAACAGGGACTATCAATCAGCCCCAGCATTTT	CASSETGTINQPQHF
TRBV21-1	NA	TRBJ2-2	few	TGTGCCAGCAGCGAAACATCCAAATTATTCACCGGGGAGCTGTTTTTT	CASSETSKLFTGELFF
TRBV6-5	NA	TRBJ1-1	NA	TGTGCCAGCAGACAAACGCCGGAGGGCGGTGAAGCTTTCTTT	CASRQTPEGGEAFF
TRBV19	NA	TRBJ1-1	NA	TGTGCCAGTAGTATGACTTTGGTTACTGAAGCTTTCTTT	CASSMTLVTEAFF
TRBV9	TRBD2	TRBJ2-7	NA	TGTGCCAGCAGCTCCTTCAGCGGGGGGGCGAGTGAGCAGTACTTC	CASSSFSGGASEQYF
TRBV5-6	TRBD1	TRBJ1-4	NA	TGTGCCAGCACCACCTCCAGGGGGCCTAATGAAAAACTGTTTTTT	CASTTSRGPNEKLFF
TRBV10-3	TRBD2	TRBJ2-5	NA	TGTGCCATCAGGAGGGGACTAGCTGAAGAAGAGACCCAGTACTTC	CAIRRGLAEEETQYF
TRBV5-1	TRBD2	TRBJ2-1	NA	TGCGCCACCGCGAGCGGGAGTTTCTACAATGAGCAGTTCTTC	CATASGSFYNEQFF
TRBV12-5	TRBD1	TRBJ1-5	NA	TGTGCTAGTGGTACCGGGACAGGGGGCTTAACCTATAGTAGGCCCCAGCATTTT	CASGTGTGGLTYSRPQHF
TRBV5-1	NA	TRBJ1-2	NA	TGCGCCAGCAGCTTGGTGGGGCTAGCTAACTATGGCTACACCTTC	CASSLVGLANYGYTF
TRBV10-3	TRBD1	TRBJ2-3	NA	TGTGCCATCAGGCCGGGACAGGGGGCTGGCACAGATACGCAGTATTTT	CAIRPGQGAGTDTQYF
TRBV27	TRBD2	TRBJ2-1	NA	TGTGCCAGCAGTCAGCGGGAATACAATGAGCAGTTCTTC	CASSQREYNEQFF
TRBV19	NA	TRBJ2-7	NA	TGTGCCAGTAGTATCTTCTCGGGACAAACCTACGAGCAGTACTTC	CASSIFSGQTYEQYF
TRBV3-1/TRBV3-2	NA	TRBJ1-1	NA	TGTGCCAGCAGCCAATGGGGGGGAAACACTGAAGCTTTCTTT	CASSQWGGNTEAFF
TRBV19	NA	TRBJ1-4	NA	TGTGCCAGTAGTATGGGGCTAACTCCGGGAGCTAATGAAAAACTGTTTTTT	CASSMGLTPGANEKLFF
TRBV14	NA	TRBJ1-5	NA	TGTGCCAGCAGCCCCGGTCCTTGGCAGCCCCAGCATTTT	CASSPGPWQPQHF
TRBV6-2/TRBV6-3	NA	TRBJ2-7	NA	TGTGCCAGCAGTTACGGCATCCCGGAGCCGTACTTC	CASSYGIPEPYF
TRBV5-5	TRBD1	TRBJ1-3	NA	TGTGCCAGCAGCGCCGGACAGGGCTCTGGAAACACCATATATTTT	CASSAGQGSGNTIYF
TRBV5-4	TRBD1	TRBJ2-7	NA	TGTGCCAGCAGCTTGGGGGGTCCCACAGGGGGCGCAAGCGGCTACGAGCAGTACTTC	CASSLGGPTGGASGYEQYF
TRBV15	TRBD1	TRBJ1-4	few	TGTGCCACCAGCAGAGATAGCAGGGGGGATGAAAAACTGTTTTTT	CATSRDSRGDEKLFF
TRBV6-5	TRBD2	TRBJ2-7	NA	TGTGCCAGCACTCTTAGCGGGGAGACCTACGAGCAGTACTTC	CASTLSGETYEQYF
TRBV18	TRBD2	TRBJ2-2	NA	TGTGCCAGCTCACCAAGAAGCGGGAGCGGCACCGGGGAGCTGTTTTTT	CASSPRSGSGTGELFF
TRBV11-2	TRBD2	TRBJ2-3	NA	TGTGCCAGCAGCTGGACTAGCGGGAGCCCAGATACGCAGTATTTT	CASSWTSGSPDTQYF
TRBV9	NA	TRBJ1-2	NA	TGTGCCAGCAGCGCAAGGACAGTTACCAGGGGCTACACCTTC	CASSARTVTRGYTF
TRBV7-2	NA	TRBJ1-2	NA	TGTGCCAGCAGCTTAGTAGGACAGTCAAACTATGGCTACACCTTC	CASSLVGQSNYGYTF
TRBV7-2	NA	TRBJ2-7	NA	TGTGCCAGCAGCTTACAGGCGGGATTTATGGACGAGCAGTACTTC	CASSLQAGFMDEQYF
TRBV7-2	NA	TRBJ2-1	NA	TGTGCCAGCAGCTTGAGGTTCGCAATCTACAATGAGCAGTTCTTC	CASSLRFAIYNEQFF
TRBV7-6	TRBD2	TRBJ2-7	NA	TGTGCCAGCAGCTTCGGTCTAGCGGGAGAAAGATACGAGCAGTACTTC	CASSFGLAGERYEQYF
TRBV4-1	TRBD1	TRBJ2-7	few	TGCGCCAGCAGCCAAGACGGTTCCAGACAGGGTCCCCTTCGCGAGCAGTACTTC	CASSQDGSRQGPLREQYF